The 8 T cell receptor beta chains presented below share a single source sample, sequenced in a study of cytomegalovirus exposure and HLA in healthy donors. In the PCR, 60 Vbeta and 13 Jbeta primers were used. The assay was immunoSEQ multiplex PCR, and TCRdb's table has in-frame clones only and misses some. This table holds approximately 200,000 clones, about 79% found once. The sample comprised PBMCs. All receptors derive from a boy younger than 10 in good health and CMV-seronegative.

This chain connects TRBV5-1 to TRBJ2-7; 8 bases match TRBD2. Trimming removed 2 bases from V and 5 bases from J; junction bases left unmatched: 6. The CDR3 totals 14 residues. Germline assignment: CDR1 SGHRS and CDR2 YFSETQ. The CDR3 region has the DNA TGCGCCAGCAGCTTCGGGGGGGCCATGGACGAGCAGTACTTC. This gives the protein CASSFGGAMDEQYF.

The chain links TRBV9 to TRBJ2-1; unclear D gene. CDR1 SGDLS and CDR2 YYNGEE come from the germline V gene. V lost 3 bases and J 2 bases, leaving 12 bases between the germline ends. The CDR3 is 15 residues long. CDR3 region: CASSERLDTYNEQFF. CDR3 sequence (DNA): TGTGCCAGCAGCGAACGACTGGATACCTACAATGAGCAGTTCTTC. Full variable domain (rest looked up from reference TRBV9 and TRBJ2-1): DSGVTQTPKHLITATGQRVTLRCSPRSGDLSVYWYQQSLDQGLQFLIQYYNGEERAKGNILERFSAQQFPDLHSELNLSSLELGDSALYFCASSERLDTYNEQFFGPGTRLTVL.

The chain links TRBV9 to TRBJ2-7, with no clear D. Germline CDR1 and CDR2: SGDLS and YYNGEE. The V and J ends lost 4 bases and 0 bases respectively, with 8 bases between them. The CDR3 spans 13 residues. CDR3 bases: TGTGCCAGCAGCCACGGTCTCTCCTACGAGCAGTACTTC. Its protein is CASSHGLSYEQYF.

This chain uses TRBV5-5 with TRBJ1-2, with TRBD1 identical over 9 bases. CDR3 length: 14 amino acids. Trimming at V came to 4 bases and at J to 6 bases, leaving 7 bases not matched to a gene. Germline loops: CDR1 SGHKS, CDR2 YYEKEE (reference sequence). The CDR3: CASSPTGTGNGYTF. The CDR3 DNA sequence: TGTGCCAGCAGCCCCACCGGGACAGGGAATGGCTACACCTTC.

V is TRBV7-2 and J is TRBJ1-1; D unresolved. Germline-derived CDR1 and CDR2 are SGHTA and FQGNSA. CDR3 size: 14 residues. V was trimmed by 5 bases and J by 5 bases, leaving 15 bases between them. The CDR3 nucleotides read TGTGCCAGCAGCCCGTCGGGGTTTGGGACTGAAGCTTTCTTT. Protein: CASSPSGFGTEAFF. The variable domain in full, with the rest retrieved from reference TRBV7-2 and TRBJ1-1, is GAGVSQSPSNKVTEKGKDVELRCDPISGHTALYWYRQSLGQGLEFLIYFQGNSAPDKSGLPSDRFSAERTGGSVSTLTIQRTQQEDSAVYLCASSPSGFGTEAFFGQGTRLTVV.

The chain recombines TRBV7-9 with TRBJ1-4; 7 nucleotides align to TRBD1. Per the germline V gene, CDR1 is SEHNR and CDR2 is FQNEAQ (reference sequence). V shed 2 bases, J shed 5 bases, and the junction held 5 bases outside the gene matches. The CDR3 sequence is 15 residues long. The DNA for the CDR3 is TGTGCCAGCAGCTTACGGGGACAGTCGAATGAAAAACTGTTTTTT. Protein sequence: CASSLRGQSNEKLFF.

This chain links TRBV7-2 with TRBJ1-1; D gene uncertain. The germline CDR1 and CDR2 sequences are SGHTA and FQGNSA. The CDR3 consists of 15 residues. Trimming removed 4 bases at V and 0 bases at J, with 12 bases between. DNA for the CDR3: TGTGCCAGCAGCTACAGTTTTACTTTGAACACTGAAGCTTTCTTT. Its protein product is CASSYSFTLNTEAFF.

The DNA for the CDR3 is TGTGCCATCAGCGGGGACGCGGGGAACTCACCCCTCCACTTT. As protein: CAISGDAGNSPLHF. The gene calls are TRBV10-3 and TRBJ1-6; D is perhaps TRBD1 (5 bases). Germline lookup yields CDR1 ENHRY and CDR2 SYGVKD. The V and J ends lost 6 bases and 10 bases respectively, with 16 bases between them. This CDR3 region has 14 residues.